The 29 T cell receptor beta chains below all came from one sample that was sequenced in a study of long-term antiretroviral therapy in people with HIV. With survey level as its setting, the immunoSEQ assay was v3.0. TCRdb's copy holds only in-frame clones and misses some; the assay was immunoSEQ multiplex PCR. The sample holds tens of thousands of clones, around 80% seen once. The sample consisted of unsorted PBMCs, taken 1.1 years before starting antiretroviral therapy. The origin of the receptors is a woman aged 30 to 39 with HIV.

The chain combines TRBV6-1 with TRBJ1-2; tentatively, D is TRBD1 (5 bases). Germline V gives CDR1 MNHNS, CDR2 SASEGT. V was shortened by 6 bases and J by 1 base, with 15 bases between the two germline ends. The CDR3 extends over 15 amino acids. The DNA for the CDR3 is TGTGCCAGCAGCACCCAGATGGGGGTTAACTATGGCTACACCTTC. This encodes CASSTQMGVNYGYTF.

This rearrangement joins TRBV21-1 to TRBJ1-5; the table's D call, TRBD1, has no DNA check behind it. TRBV21-1 has pseudogene status. The CDR3 has 15 residues. The CDR3 DNA sequence: TGTGCCAGCAGCACCGGACAGGGCCGGGATCAGCCCCAGCATTTT. It is translated as CASSTGQGRDQPQHF.

The chain joins TRBV7-3 to TRBJ2-5; 11 positions agree with TRBD1. The CDR3 has 15 residues. The germline V gene encodes CDR1 SGHTA and CDR2 FQGTGA. The trim removed 0 bases at V and 5 bases at J, leaving 2 bases unmatched. CDR3 in DNA: TGTGCCAGCAGCTTAACCGGGACAGGGGGGGAGACCCAGTACTTC. Its translation: CASSLTGTGGETQYF.

This chain uses TRBV5-1 with TRBJ1-4; the D is unclear. The CDR3 runs to 15 residues. Deletions cut 4 bases from V and 1 base from J, with 11 bases between. CDR1 SGHRS and CDR2 YFSETQ come from the germline V gene. The CDR3 region has the DNA TGCGCCAGCAGCATTAGACACGAAACTAATGAAAAACTGTTTTTT. This codes for CASSIRHETNEKLFF.

This rearrangement joins TRBV25-1 to TRBJ2-1; TRBD1 matches 9 bases. This CDR3 is 15 amino acids long. Losses at the gene ends were 1 base for V and 8 bases for J; bases not matched to a gene: 6. The germline V gene has CDR1 MGHDK and CDR2 SYGVNS. The DNA for the CDR3 is TGTGCCAGCAGTGAATCAAGGGACAGGGACGATGAGCAGTTCTTC. Translating it yields CASSESRDRDDEQFF.

This clone was seen a single time. The chain links TRBV2 to TRBJ2-7; a weak D match, TRBD1 (5 bases). Germline loops: CDR1 SNHLY, CDR2 FYNNEI. V lost 5 bases, J lost 0 bases, and 17 bases lay in between. This CDR3 has 16 amino acids. The CDR3: CASSTRLDRTSYEQYF. DNA of the CDR3: TGTGCCAGCAGTACCCGCCTTGACAGAACCTCCTACGAGCAGTACTTC.

This clone has more than one count but fewer than ten. This chain joins TRBV19 and TRBJ1-5; D not resolved. V lost 2 bases and J 4 bases, leaving 3 bases between the germline ends. The CDR3 runs to 12 residues. Germline V gene lookup returns CDR1 LNHDA and CDR2 SQIVND (reference sequence). CDR3 residues: CASSISNQPQHF. The CDR3 DNA reads as TGTGCCAGTAGTATATCAAATCAGCCCCAGCATTTT.

This clone has just a few counts. The rearrangement joins TRBV15 to TRBJ2-7; D may be TRBD1 (5 bases). The CDR3 has 14 amino acids. V lost 2 bases, J lost 4 bases, and 12 bases lay in between. Looked up from germline, CDR1 is LNHNV and CDR2 is YYDKDF (reference sequence). This CDR3 reads CATSRSKGPYEQYV. In nucleotides, the CDR3 is TGTGCCACCAGCAGATCAAAGGGGCCTTACGAGCAGTACGTC.

CDR3 sequence: CASSPGALNQPQHF. The CDR3 nucleotides read TGTGCCAGCTCACCGGGTGCACTTAATCAGCCCCAGCATTTT. The chain couples TRBV18 to TRBJ1-5, with no clear D. The V gene lost 3 bases and the J gene lost 4 bases, with 10 bases spanning the gap. Germline V gene lookup returns CDR1 KGHSH and CDR2 LQKENI. CDR3 length: 14 residues.

In regard to this clone: The junction and the germline gene differ at one end; a read error may be behind it. The rearrangement joins TRBV9 to TRBJ2-5; D uncertain. CDR3 length: 15 amino acids. CDR1 is SGDLS, CDR2 YYNGEE, per germline. CDR3 DNA: TGTGCCAGCAGCGTAGCGGGTTCAGTCCAAGAAACCCAGTACTTC. Translation gives CASSVAGSVQETQYF.

The V and J genes are TRBV9 and TRBJ2-5, with 7 bases identical to TRBD2. The CDR3 extends over 13 amino acids. Germline lookup yields CDR1 SGDLS and CDR2 YYNGEE. V gave up 1 base and J gave up 5 bases; unmatched junction bases: 2. The CDR3 nucleotides are TGTGCCAGCAGCGTAATGGGGGGGGAGACCCAGTACTTC. Encoded protein: CASSVMGGETQYF.

This chain joins TRBV4-1 and TRBJ2-5; tentative D call: TRBD2 (5 bases). The CDR3 covers 13 residues. Germline values: CDR1 MGHRA, CDR2 YSYEKL. V was trimmed by 2 bases and J by 5 bases, leaving 9 bases between them. The CDR3 region has the DNA TGCGCCAGCAGCCAATTACTAGTGGAGACCCAGTACTTC. Translation gives CASSQLLVETQYF.

The chain employs TRBV15 and TRBJ2-7; no reliable D call. Germline loops: CDR1 LNHNV, CDR2 YYDKDF (reference sequence). The CDR3 runs to 14 residues. V lost 5 bases and J lost 0, with 11 bases in between. The CDR3: CATSQTKVSYEQYV. The CDR3, as DNA: TGTGCCACCAGCCAGACAAAAGTCTCCTACGAGCAGTACGTC.

This chain connects TRBV21-1 to TRBJ2-3; TRBD1 was called by the table and not checked on the DNA. TRBV21-1 is classified as a pseudogene. The CDR3 spans 12 residues. The CDR3 region has the DNA TGTGCCAGCGTGGACAGGGAAGGTACGCAGTATTTT. Translated, it gives CASVDREGTQYF.

The chain joins TRBV19 to TRBJ1-5, with 7 bases fitting TRBD1. Germline V lookup: CDR1 LNHDA, CDR2 SQIVND (reference sequence). Trimming removed 5 bases from V and 0 bases from J; junction bases left unmatched: 22. The CDR3 loop spans 21 amino acids. CDR3 sequence: CASSPYRGTRVYPYSNQPQHF. In DNA, the CDR3 is TGTGCCAGTAGTCCATACAGGGGAACGAGGGTATATCCTTATAGCAATCAGCCCCAGCATTTT.

This rearrangement joins TRBV11-2 to TRBJ1-6, with unresolved D. The CDR3 is 15 residues long. Germline CDR1 and CDR2: SGHAT and FQNNGV. Trimming removed 6 bases at V and 0 bases at J, with 9 bases between. CDR3 bases: TGTGCCAGCAGACCCGAGAGCTCCTATAATTCACCCCTCCACTTT. It codes for CASRPESSYNSPLHF.

This chain uses TRBV2 with TRBJ2-7; a weak D match, TRBD1 (6 bases). In germline, CDR1 is SNHLY, CDR2 FYNNEI. The CDR3 has 15 residues. V was clipped by 6 bases and J by 2 bases, with 17 bases between them. This CDR3 reads CASSLKTGQAYEQYF. The CDR3 bases are TGTGCCAGCAGCCTTAAGACAGGTCAGGCCTACGAGCAGTACTTC.

The chain employs TRBV12-5 and TRBJ1-2; 7 bases line up with TRBD1. The CDR3 sequence is 21 residues long. Germline CDR1 is LGHNT and CDR2 is FRNRAP. V shed 0 bases, J shed 4 bases, and the junction held 23 bases outside the gene matches. Written as DNA, the CDR3 is TGTGCTAGTGGTTTGGTACAAAAAACCAACAGGGGATTTAGTGTAAGCTATGGCTACACCTTC. Translation gives CASGLVQKTNRGFSVSYGYTF.

The J gene is TRBJ2-3, the V gene TRBV4-1; possibly TRBD2 for D (5 bases). V was trimmed by 1 base and J by 3 bases, leaving 5 bases between them. This CDR3 spans 13 amino acids. CDR1 is MGHRA and CDR2 is YSYEKL in the germline V gene. CDR3 residues: CASSQAGTDTQYF. The CDR3 region has the DNA TGCGCCAGCAGCCAAGCGGGGACAGATACGCAGTATTTT.

In DNA, the CDR3 is TGCGCCAGCAGCCCAGGGACAGGCAGCCAGCCCCAGCATTTT. Its translation: CASSPGTGSQPQHF. The rearrangement joins TRBV5-1 to TRBJ1-5, with 8 nucleotides matching TRBD1. CDR3 size: 14 residues. With V trimmed by 4 bases and J by 7 bases, 7 bases remained unmatched. Germline V gene lookup returns CDR1 SGHRS and CDR2 YFSETQ.

The V and J genes are TRBV9 and TRBJ2-7; TRBD1 agrees at 8 bases. V trimming: 3 bases; J trimming: 1 base; junction bases outside the gene matches: 6. The CDR3 sequence is 15 residues long. From germline, CDR1 is SGDLS and CDR2 YYNGEE. For the CDR3, the DNA is TGTGCCAGCAGCGCGGACAGGGACCTATCCTACGAGCAGTACTTC. Its protein is CASSADRDLSYEQYF.

This chain connects TRBV25-1 to TRBJ1-1, with 7 bases aligning to TRBD1. The germline V gene has CDR1 MGHDK and CDR2 SYGVNS. V was clipped by 6 bases and J by 0 bases; unmatched bases: 4. The CDR3 extends over 14 amino acids. CDR3 sequence (DNA): TGTGCCAGCAGCACGGGACAGTTGAACACTGAAGCTTTCTTT. It is translated as CASSTGQLNTEAFF.

This chain uses TRBV5-1 with TRBJ2-3, with a weak D call TRBD2 (6 bases). CDR3 length equals 16 residues. V gave up 4 bases and J gave up 8 bases, with 23 bases separating them. Per germline, CDR1 SGHRS and CDR2 YFSETQ. CDR3 in amino acids: CASSQAVGGVSGTQYF. For the CDR3, the DNA is TGCGCCAGCAGCCAGGCGGTGGGGGGAGTGAGCGGTACGCAGTATTTT.

In DNA, the CDR3 is TGTGCCAGCAGCTTAAGTCCCTTCCTCTCTGGAAACACCATATATTTT. The encoded protein is CASSLSPFLSGNTIYF. V usage is TRBV11-2 and J usage is TRBJ1-3; D is unclear. V lost 2 bases and J 0 bases, leaving 11 bases between the germline ends. This CDR3 is built from 16 residues. CDR1 and CDR2 (germline): SGHAT, FQNNGV.

The chain recombines TRBV4-1 with TRBJ1-1, with 9 positions matching TRBD1. This CDR3 is 15 amino acids long. Germline CDR1 is MGHRA and CDR2 is YSYEKL. Unmatched junction bases numbered 7, after V lost 4 bases and J lost 4 bases. In nucleotides, the CDR3 is TGCGCCAGCAGCCGAGGGACAGGGTCCGCCACTGAAGCTTTCTTT. As protein: CASSRGTGSATEAFF.

To note about this clone: Sequence at one end of the junction differs from germline and may be a read error. This chain joins TRBV25-1 and TRBJ1-1, with 7 bases lining up with TRBD1. There are 18 residues in the CDR3. CDR1 and CDR2 (germline): MGHDK, SYGVNS. This CDR3 reads CASSPPPGQHTRNSEAFF. CDR3 DNA sequence: TGTGCCAGCAGCCCGCCCCCGGGACAGCACACCCGGAACTCTGAAGCTTTCTTT.

This chain links TRBV28 with TRBJ1-5; a possible D gene is TRBD1 (5 bases). Trimming pared 6 bases from V and 0 bases from J, leaving 15 bases between. The CDR3 is 16 residues long. Germline-derived CDR1 and CDR2 are MDHEN and SYDVKM. The CDR3 coding sequence is TGTGCCAGCAGCCGGGAGGGGTGGGATAGCAATCAGCCCCAGCATTTT. Amino acid sequence: CASSREGWDSNQPQHF.

The gene calls are TRBV5-1 and TRBJ2-7; D unclear. V dropped 0 bases and J dropped 2 bases, with 12 bases sitting between them. This CDR3 spans 15 amino acids. Germline assignment: CDR1 SGHRS and CDR2 YFSETQ. The CDR3 nucleotides read TGCGCCAGCAGCTTGGTCTTCCGGGTCCCCTACGAGCAGTACTTC. It specifies CASSLVFRVPYEQYF. Drawing the rest from reference TRBV5-1 and TRBJ2-7, the complete variable domain is KAGVTQTPRYLIKTRGQQVTLSCSPISGHRSVSWYQQTPGQGLQFLFEYFSETQRNKGNFPGRFSGRQFSNSRSEMNVSTLELGDSALYLCASSLVFRVPYEQYFGPGTRLTVT.

V and J are TRBV7-6 and TRBJ2-5, with TRBD1 matching over 8 bases. CDR1 SGHVS and CDR2 FNYEAQ come from the germline V gene. With V trimmed by 4 bases and J by 5 bases, 12 bases remained unmatched. The CDR3 runs to 16 residues. This chain's CDR3 is CASSSPLAGGMETQYF. For the CDR3, the DNA is TGTGCCAGCAGCTCCCCCCTGGCAGGGGGCATGGAGACCCAGTACTTC.